This entry lists 28 T cell receptor beta chains sequenced from one sample in a study of blood T cells in healthy people across ages. Through a sample-barcoded 5' primer and a J-beta primer mix, a second PCR was run for about 6 to 12 cycles. Using its own MiXCR run on the 5' RACE reads, TCRdb lists one record per CDR3 protein. Of approximately 2,000,000 distinct CDR3 sequences listed, more than 35% are singletons. The sequenced material came from blood. All receptors come from a human donor in good health.

This chain links TRBV12-5 with TRBJ1-4; tentatively, D is TRBD1 (6 bases). CDR1 is LGHNT, CDR2 FRNRAP, per germline. The CDR3 sequence is 14 residues long. V was cut by 6 bases and J by 4 bases, with 12 bases left in between. CDR3 sequence: CASGTGFGNEKLFF. The CDR3 DNA reads as TGTGCTAGTGGCACAGGGTTTGGTAATGAAAAACTGTTTTTT.

This clonotype was seen ten or more times. This chain uses TRBV29-1 with TRBJ2-7, with D unclear. The CDR3 extends over 13 amino acids. The germline V gene has CDR1 SQVTM and CDR2 ANQGSEA. V lost 4 bases and J lost 1, with 11 bases in between. The CDR3 region has the DNA TGCAGCGTTGGAGGAGTACTATCCTACGAGCAGTACTTC. It specifies CSVGGVLSYEQYF.

The rearrangement joins TRBV6-5 to TRBJ2-7; 8 bases are a match to TRBD2. The trim removed 5 bases at V and 6 bases at J, leaving 15 bases unmatched. Germline CDR1 and CDR2: MNHEY and SVGAGI. The CDR3 loop spans 16 amino acids. The CDR3 sequence: CASSLSGGPAIFEQYF. Here the CDR3 DNA reads TGTGCCAGCAGTCTCTCGGGGGGGCCTGCGATTTTCGAGCAGTACTTC.

The rearrangement links TRBV14 to TRBJ2-7, with 7 bases lining up with TRBD1. The CDR3 runs 13 residues. J was trimmed by 5 bases and V by 2 bases; bases with no gene match: 3. Looked up from germline, CDR1 is SGHDN and CDR2 is FVKESK. The DNA for the CDR3 is TGTGCCAGCAGCCAAACAGGGGAACACGAGCAGTACTTC. This sequence encodes CASSQTGEHEQYF.

This chain connects TRBV29-1 to TRBJ2-1, with D possibly being TRBD1 (5 bases). This CDR3 is 10 amino acids long. V was clipped by 7 bases and J by 7 bases, with 8 bases between them. In germline, CDR1 is SQVTM, CDR2 ANQGSEA. This chain's CDR3 is CSGDSNEQFF. For the CDR3, the DNA is TGCAGCGGCGACAGTAATGAGCAGTTCTTC.

V and J are TRBV7-3 and TRBJ2-1; TRBD1 or TRBD2 may be the D gene (6 bases each). Germline V gene lookup returns CDR1 SGHTA and CDR2 FQGTGA. CDR3 length equals 16 residues. V gave up 5 bases and J gave up 4 bases, with 18 bases separating them. CDR3 coding DNA: TGTGCCAGCAGCCCGAGGAGGGCAGGGGAGTACAATGAGCAGTTCTTC. Translation: CASSPRRAGEYNEQFF.

The rearrangement uses TRBV24-1 and TRBJ2-3; D is undetermined. V shed 0 bases and J shed 2 bases, with 5 bases lying between them. The CDR3 has 14 residues. The germline CDR1 and CDR2 sequences are KGHDR and SFDVKD. CDR3 nucleotides: TGTGCCACCAGTGATTTGTCCCCCACAGATACGCAGTATTTT. Encoded protein: CATSDLSPTDTQYF.

The CDR3 nucleotides are TGTGCCAGCAGCTTAGTTCCGGGCAGAACTTATCAGCCCCAGCATTTT. Its translation: CASSLVPGRTYQPQHF. The genes are TRBV7-2 and TRBJ1-5; D remains unclear. Germline V gene sequence: CDR1 SGHTA, CDR2 FQGNSA. The CDR3 is 16 residues long. The V and J ends lost 1 base and 5 bases respectively, with 15 bases between them.

This clonotype was detected a few times. This chain connects TRBV29-1 to TRBJ1-2; 7 positions match TRBD1. The CDR3 length is 13 residues. V was clipped by 0 bases and J by 3 bases; unmatched bases: 1. Germline V gene data show CDR1 as SQVTM and CDR2 as ANQGSEA. The CDR3 protein is CSVEEGTDYGYTF. The CDR3 DNA reads as TGCAGCGTTGAAGAGGGGACAGACTATGGCTACACCTTC.

This chain connects TRBV5-1 to TRBJ2-3, with 8 bases matching TRBD2. Per germline, CDR1 SGHRS and CDR2 YFSETQ. The length of the CDR3 is 16 residues. Germline trimming cut 4 bases from V and 2 bases from J; bases unmatched to any gene: 9. The CDR3 bases are TGCGCCAGCAGCCTGGCCGGGAGGGAGTTCACAGATACGCAGTATTTT. Amino acid sequence: CASSLAGREFTDTQYF.

The chain links TRBV7-3 to TRBJ2-5; D not certain. Gene TRBJ2-7 matches the end of the DNA better, so the J call may be wrong. Per the germline V gene, CDR1 is SGHTA and CDR2 is FQGTGA. CDR3 length: 14 residues. The CDR3 protein is CASSLTPDSYEQYF. CDR3 nucleotides: TGTGCCAGCAGCTTAACACCTGACTCCTACGAGCAGTACTTC.

In this sample, this clonotype turned up many times. This rearrangement joins TRBV7-2 to TRBJ2-5; TRBD2 might be the D (7 bases). Trimming removed 7 bases from V and 4 bases from J, with 10 bases in between. The CDR3 has 12 residues. Per the germline V gene, CDR1 is SGHTA and CDR2 is FQGNSA. In DNA, the CDR3 is TGTGCCAGCACGGGGGGCCGAGAGACCCAGTACTTC. The encoded protein is CASTGGRETQYF.

CDR3 sequence (DNA): TGTGCCAGTAGCGGACAGGTGGGAGACTACGAGCAGTACTTC. This codes for CASSGQVGDYEQYF. The rearrangement links TRBV19 to TRBJ2-7; 7 nucleotides line up with TRBD1. V dropped 6 bases and J dropped 3; count of bases not matched to a gene: 8. The germline CDR1 and CDR2 sequences are LNHDA and SQIVND (reference sequence). The CDR3 is 14 amino acids.

This clonotype was counted only a few times. A much larger clonotype is one base distant, so this may be a read error. The chain combines TRBV24-1 with TRBJ2-4, with TRBD2 matching 9 bases. CDR1 is KGHDR, CDR2 SFDVKD, per germline. Unmatched junction bases numbered 14, after V lost 2 bases and J lost 13 bases. This CDR3 has 16 amino acids. This CDR3 reads CATSDSRRTSVHQQYF. The CDR3 region has the DNA TGTGCCACCAGTGATTCCCGCCGGACTAGCGTCCACCAGCAGTACTTC.

This clonotype was picked up a small number of times. This sequence joins TRBV5-6 and TRBJ1-5, with D perhaps TRBD1 (6 bases). Trimming cost V 2 bases and J 4 bases, with 13 bases left between them. The germline gives CDR1 SGHDT, CDR2 YYEEEE. The CDR3 runs 15 residues. CDR3 region: CASSFWGQGNQPQHF. The CDR3 region has the DNA TGTGCCAGCAGCTTTTGGGGACAAGGAAATCAGCCCCAGCATTTT.

The chain is built from TRBV28 and TRBJ2-7; D may match TRBD1 or TRBD2 (6 bases each). CDR1 is MDHEN, CDR2 SYDVKM, per germline. Between the trimmed V and J ends, which lost 2 bases and 7 bases, there was a span of 15 bases. The CDR3 sequence is 14 residues long. CDR3 region: CASSLGGRDREQYF. CDR3 nucleotides: TGTGCCAGCAGTTTAGGGGGGCGCGATCGGGAGCAGTACTTC.

The chain has TRBV20-1 and TRBJ2-7; TRBD1 is a possible D gene (5 bases). Germline V gives CDR1 DFQATT, CDR2 SNEGSKA (reference sequence). The CDR3 runs to 13 residues. With 2 bases removed from V and 2 bases from J, the gap between germline ends came to 10 bases. The DNA of the CDR3 is TGCAGTGCTAGAATTACAGGTACCTACGAGCAGTACTTC. Amino acid sequence: CSARITGTYEQYF.

J is TRBJ1-1 and V is TRBV15; D remains unclear. The CDR3 consists of 14 residues. Germline lookup yields CDR1 LNHNV and CDR2 YYDKDF (reference sequence). V lost 1 base and J lost 6, with 12 bases in between. CDR3 bases: TGTGCCACCAGCAGAGTGAGGACGGGCCCTGAAGCTTTCTTT. Translating it yields CATSRVRTGPEAFF. The full variable domain, rest sourced from reference TRBV15 and TRBJ1-1, is DAMVIQNPRYQVTQFGKPVTLSCSQTLNHNVMYWYQQKSSQAPKLLFHYYDKDFNNEADTPDNFQSRRPNTSFCFLDIRSPGLGDTAMYLCATSRVRTGPEAFFGQGTRLTVV.

The chain uses TRBV7-9 and TRBJ1-2, with TRBD1 as a possible D gene (5 bases). Germline lookup yields CDR1 SEHNR and CDR2 FQNEAQ (reference sequence). This CDR3 comprises 18 residues. Trimming removed 0 bases from V and 0 bases from J, with 17 bases in between. CDR3 sequence (DNA): TGTGCCAGCAGCTTAGCATTTTCCAGGGTCCCAGCTAACTATGGCTACACCTTC. Protein: CASSLAFSRVPANYGYTF. The whole variable domain, remainder taken from reference TRBV7-9 and TRBJ1-2, is DTGVSQNPRHKITKRGQNVTFRCDPISEHNRLYWYRQTLGQGPEFLTYFQNEAQLEKSRLLSDRFSAERPKGSFSTLEIQRTEQGDSAMYLCASSLAFSRVPANYGYTFGSGTRLTVV.

This clonotype was observed a few times. This sequence joins TRBV4-2 and TRBJ2-5; TRBD2 agrees at 13 bases. Germline CDR1 is LGHNA and CDR2 is YNFKEQ. This CDR3 has 17 amino acids. Germline trimming cut 1 base from V and 9 bases from J; bases unmatched to any gene: 11. CDR3 in DNA: TGTGCCAGCAGCCAAGGACTAGCGGGGGGCCGGGGCTGGGCCCAGTACTTC. Translating it yields CASSQGLAGGRGWAQYF.

The chain uses TRBV6-5 and TRBJ1-5, with D possibly matching TRBD1 (5 bases). This CDR3 has 13 amino acids. The V end was cut by 2 bases, the J end by 6 bases, with 8 bases between. Germline values: CDR1 MNHEY, CDR2 SVGAGI. CDR3 nucleotides: TGTGCCAGCAGTTACGACAGCCTTCAGCCCCAGCATTTT. Its translation is CASSYDSLQPQHF.

This clonotype was seen only a few times. The chain uses TRBV6-5 and TRBJ1-4, with TRBD1 identical over 8 bases. The CDR3 spans 14 residues. Germline loops: CDR1 MNHEY, CDR2 SVGAGI. The junction had 8 bases not matched to a gene; V was cut back by 6 bases and J by 8 bases. CDR3 nucleotide sequence: TGTGCCAGCAGCCCCCGGACAGGGCGGGAAAAACTGTTTTTT. Translating it yields CASSPRTGREKLFF.

The chain links TRBV12-3 or TRBV12-4 to TRBJ2-7; D could derive from TRBD1 or TRBD2 (6 bases each). The tail of the sequence fits TRBJ2-5 better, so the J call may be wrong. This CDR3 comprises 14 residues. CDR3 in amino acids: CASRGERRGETQYF. In nucleotides, the CDR3 is TGTGCCAGCAGGGGGGAACGGAGGGGGGAGACCCAGTACTTC.

The J gene is TRBJ1-1, the V gene TRBV20-1; 10 positions match TRBD1. Germline V gene sequence: CDR1 DFQATT, CDR2 SNEGSKA (reference sequence). The CDR3 spans 16 residues. The V gene end was trimmed by 0 bases and the J gene end by 7 bases; junction bases not matched to a gene: 11. This chain's CDR3 is CSAREKVDRGQIEAFF. Here the CDR3 DNA reads TGCAGTGCTAGAGAGAAGGTCGACAGGGGGCAGATTGAAGCTTTCTTT.

V gene TRBV14 combines with J gene TRBJ2-5; no firm D call. V was shortened by 5 bases and J by 4 bases, with 8 bases between the two germline ends. The germline CDR1 and CDR2 sequences are SGHDN and FVKESK. The CDR3 is 12 residues long. This CDR3 reads CASSATRETQYF. The CDR3 DNA is TGTGCCAGCAGCGCTACCCGAGAGACCCAGTACTTC.

This chain joins TRBV5-1 and TRBJ2-7, with TRBD1 matching over 9 bases. The germline CDR1 and CDR2 sequences are SGHRS and YFSETQ. The CDR3 contains 20 residues. Unmatched junction bases numbered 21, after V lost 2 bases and J lost 3 bases. CDR3 sequence reads: CASSFDLTGQGSTSYYEQYF. The CDR3 nucleotides are TGCGCCAGCAGCTTTGATCTAACCGGACAGGGGTCGACATCTTACTACGAGCAGTACTTC.

This rearrangement joins TRBV24-1 to TRBJ2-1; a weak D match, TRBD1 (6 bases). Germline V lookup: CDR1 KGHDR, CDR2 SFDVKD. This CDR3 is 18 amino acids long. With 5 bases removed from V and 8 bases from J, the gap between germline ends came to 27 bases. The CDR3 here is CATSALGRSPGHEHEQFF. The CDR3 DNA sequence: TGTGCCACCAGTGCCCTGGGCCGTAGTCCGGGACACGAACATGAGCAGTTCTTC.

V usage is TRBV20-1 and J usage is TRBJ2-3; a weak D match, TRBD1 (6 bases). Germline V gene lookup returns CDR1 DFQATT and CDR2 SNEGSKA (reference sequence). The CDR3 totals 11 residues. Trimming removed 3 bases from V and 10 bases from J, with 11 bases in between. CDR3 sequence: CSASGGQSQYF. The CDR3 DNA reads TGCAGTGCTAGTGGGGGACAATCGCAGTATTTT.